This entry lists 19 T cell receptor beta chains sequenced from one sample in a study of T cells after yellow fever vaccination. In TCRdb, the 5' RACE reads were re-called with MiXCR into one record per CDR3 protein. Seen here are about 73,000 distinct CDR3 sequences, 7.5% to 9% observed once, and the top ten hold around 38%. The sequencing here drew on CD8+ T cells sorted from PBMCs, taken on the day of the yellow fever booster vaccination. All receptors derive from a man aged 30 to 39 who received the YFV17D yellow fever vaccine.

The table lists this clonotype with a few counts. This rearrangement joins TRBV25-1 to TRBJ2-1; D may be TRBD1 or TRBD2 (6 bases each). The CDR3 length is 15 residues. The germline V gene has CDR1 MGHDK and CDR2 SYGVNS. V was shortened by 6 bases and J by 4 bases, with 16 bases between the two germline ends. CDR3 DNA: TGTGCCAGCAGCGCTAGGGGGGTAGAATACAATGAGCAGTTCTTC. As protein: CASSARGVEYNEQFF.

The V and J genes are TRBV7-9 and TRBJ1-1; D is possibly TRBD1 (5 bases). CDR3 length: 15 amino acids. The germline CDR1 and CDR2 sequences are SEHNR and FQNEAQ (reference sequence). V lost 8 bases and J lost 0, with 16 bases in between. The CDR3 protein is CASGGKEELNTEAFF. The CDR3 coding sequence is TGTGCCAGCGGGGGGAAGGAGGAACTGAACACTGAAGCTTTCTTT.

The chain combines TRBV29-1 with TRBJ2-1, with TRBD2 matching 7 bases. Per germline, CDR1 SQVTM and CDR2 ANQGSEA. This CDR3 has 15 residues. V lost 4 bases and J lost 0; bases outside the gene matches: 6. This CDR3 reads CSVAGGESSYNEQFF. Here the CDR3 DNA reads TGCAGCGTTGCGGGAGGAGAGAGCTCCTACAATGAGCAGTTCTTC.

This clonotype was seen many times. The V and J genes are TRBV18 and TRBJ2-1, with 12 nucleotides matching TRBD1. There are 15 residues in the CDR3. The germline V gene encodes CDR1 KGHSH and CDR2 LQKENI. Trimming removed 3 bases from V and 8 bases from J; junction bases left unmatched: 5. The CDR3, as DNA: TGTGCCAGCTCACCCCGGGACAGGGGGCCCGATGAGCAGTTCTTC. Its protein product is CASSPRDRGPDEQFF. Using reference TRBV18 and TRBJ2-1 for the parts outside the CDR3, the full variable domain is NAGVMQNPRHLVRRRGQEARLRCSPMKGHSHVYWYRQLPEEGLKFMVYLQKENIIDESGMPKERFSAEFPKEGPSILRIQQVVRGDSAAYFCASSPRDRGPDEQFFGPGTRLTVL.

This clonotype was picked up a small number of times. The V call is TRBV6-4, the J call TRBJ2-2, with TRBD2 matching over 7 bases. The germline CDR1 and CDR2 sequences are MRHNA and SNTAGT. This CDR3 has 14 residues. J was trimmed by 3 bases and V by 3 bases; bases with no gene match: 1. The CDR3: CASSDRGDTGELFF. In DNA, the CDR3 is TGTGCCAGCAGTGATCGGGGGGACACCGGGGAGCTGTTTTTT.

With respect to this clonotype: This may stem from a read error, because a much larger clone lies one nucleotide away. V is TRBV6-5 and J is TRBJ2-1, with TRBD2 identical over 10 bases. The ends lost 1 base at V and 8 bases at J; junction bases unmatched: 5. Germline CDR1 and CDR2: MNHEY and SVGAGI. The CDR3 length is 15 residues. CDR3 sequence: CASSYWASGSDEQFF. The CDR3 DNA sequence: TGTGCCAGCAGTTACTGGGCTAGCGGGAGCGATGAGCAGTTCTTC.

This clonotype was recorded many times. The chain couples TRBV7-9 to TRBJ2-7, with D possibly matching TRBD2 (6 bases). Germline-derived CDR1 and CDR2 are SEHNR and FQNEAQ (reference sequence). This CDR3 comprises 14 residues. Trimming shortened V by 5 bases and J by 2 bases, and 13 bases separated the two germline ends. The CDR3 protein is CASSGIADPYEQYF. The CDR3 DNA reads as TGTGCCAGCAGCGGTATAGCGGATCCCTACGAGCAGTACTTC. The complete variable domain, with remaining parts taken from reference TRBV7-9 and TRBJ2-7, reads DTGVSQNPRHKITKRGQNVTFRCDPISEHNRLYWYRQTLGQGPEFLTYFQNEAQLEKSRLLSDRFSAERPKGSFSTLEIQRTEQGDSAMYLCASSGIADPYEQYFGPGTRLTVT.

This clonotype was recorded many times. This chain connects TRBV12-3 or TRBV12-4 to TRBJ2-2, with 10 positions matching TRBD2. Unmatched junction bases numbered 3, after V lost 6 bases and J lost 5 bases. This CDR3 has 14 residues. Written as DNA, the CDR3 is TGTGCCAGCAGCCTAGCGGGAGAAACCGGGGAGCTGTTTTTT. It codes for CASSLAGETGELFF.

This chain uses TRBV6-1 with TRBJ2-7, with 7 bases aligning to TRBD2. The V and J ends lost 6 bases and 4 bases, in that order; junction bases with no gene match: 15. There are 16 residues in the CDR3. Germline CDR1 is MNHNS and CDR2 is SASEGT. The CDR3 coding sequence is TGTGCCAGCAGCTTCATGGCGGGAGAGGAACCTTACGAGCAGTACTTC. Its translation is CASSFMAGEEPYEQYF.

In its sample, this clonotype was seen a few times. The rearrangement uses TRBV5-6 and TRBJ2-5, with a weak D call TRBD2 (5 bases). V was cut by 7 bases and J by 5 bases, with 15 bases left in between. The CDR3 is 13 residues long. Per the germline V gene, CDR1 is SGHDT and CDR2 is YYEEEE. This CDR3 is CASFSLAYETQYF. In DNA form, the CDR3 reads TGTGCCAGCTTCTCCCTAGCTTACGAGACCCAGTACTTC.

The chain couples TRBV7-3 to TRBJ2-7; 12 bases match TRBD2. V shed 5 bases, J shed 1 base, and the junction held 6 bases outside the gene matches. Germline CDR1 and CDR2: SGHTA and FQGTGA. The CDR3 is 16 residues long. Here the CDR3 reads CASSPRLAGVSYEQYF. The DNA of the CDR3 is TGTGCCAGCAGCCCAAGACTAGCGGGGGTTTCCTACGAGCAGTACTTC.

This clonotype was recorded at least ten times. The chain uses TRBV7-9 and TRBJ1-1; D is uncertain. The CDR3 is 13 residues long. Germline V gives CDR1 SEHNR, CDR2 FQNEAQ (reference sequence). Trimming took 1 base from V and 6 from J, leaving 9 bases between them. The CDR3 reads CASSLVRGAEAFF. The DNA of the CDR3 is TGTGCCAGCAGCTTAGTCCGAGGCGCTGAAGCTTTCTTT.

This clonotype was seen only a few times. V and J are TRBV29-1 and TRBJ2-7; D assignment may be TRBD1 or TRBD2 (5 bases each). The CDR3 runs 13 residues. Germline lookup yields CDR1 SQVTM and CDR2 ANQGSEA. V was clipped by 3 bases and J by 3 bases, with 12 bases between them. The CDR3 region has the DNA TGCAGCGTTGATGAGGGGCCGGACTACGAGCAGTACTTC. Amino acid sequence: CSVDEGPDYEQYF.

This clonotype was observed a few times. CDR3 DNA: TGTGCCAGCAGTCGCGAAGTCCTAGCGGGGCTTTACAATGAGCAGTTCTTC. Amino acid sequence: CASSREVLAGLYNEQFF. The gene calls are TRBV28 and TRBJ2-1, with 9 bases aligning to TRBD2. There are 17 residues in the CDR3. The trim removed 5 bases at V and 4 bases at J, leaving 12 bases unmatched. Germline-derived CDR1 and CDR2 are MDHEN and SYDVKM.

This clonotype came up a few times. The gene calls are TRBV7-2 and TRBJ1-4, with D unresolved. The CDR3 extends over 14 amino acids. The germline CDR1 and CDR2 sequences are SGHTA and FQGNSA. Between the trimmed V and J ends, which lost 5 bases and 8 bases, there was a span of 15 bases. CDR3 protein: CASSLHPDLEKLFF. CDR3 sequence (DNA): TGTGCCAGCAGCCTTCATCCGGACTTGGAAAAACTGTTTTTT.

This clonotype was seen at least ten times. The chain couples TRBV25-1 to TRBJ2-2; 8 bases map to TRBD2. CDR3 length: 16 amino acids. V shed 1 base and J 6 bases; nucleotides not matched to a gene: 7. The germline gives CDR1 MGHDK, CDR2 SYGVNS. CDR3 nucleotide sequence: TGTGCCAGCAGTGAATGGGTAGCGGGAAAATCCGGGGAGCTGTTTTTT. Translation gives CASSEWVAGKSGELFF.

On this clonotype: A much larger clonotype is one base distant, so this may be a read error. The chain recombines TRBV7-2 with TRBJ2-5; D is unclear. This CDR3 is built from 11 residues. CDR1 is SGHTA, CDR2 FQGNSA, per germline. Trimming cost V 11 bases and J 5 bases, with 12 bases left between them. CDR3 nucleotides: TGTGCCTCCCACAGTGGGGAGACCCAGTACTTC. It is translated as CASHSGETQYF.

J is TRBJ2-2 and V is TRBV27, with a weak D call TRBD1 (6 bases). Trimming took off 5 bases at V and 5 bases at J, with 9 bases between the two ends. From germline, CDR1 is MNHEY and CDR2 SMNVEV (reference sequence). The CDR3 has 13 amino acids. The CDR3 loop reads CASSPQGTGELFF. The CDR3 nucleotides are TGTGCCAGCAGTCCCCAGGGGACCGGGGAGCTGTTTTTT.

This clonotype was seen a handful of times. The J gene is TRBJ1-2, the V gene TRBV2; 9 nucleotides agree with TRBD1. V lost 4 bases, J lost 3 bases, and 6 bases stayed unmatched. CDR1 is SNHLY and CDR2 is FYNNEI in the germline V gene. The CDR3 loop spans 15 amino acids. The CDR3 spells CASSGDREKDYGYTF. CDR3 nucleotides: TGTGCCAGCAGTGGGGACAGGGAAAAGGACTATGGCTACACCTTC.